These 16 T cell receptor beta chains were sequenced from one sample in a study of T cells in tumors after PD-1 blockade. Libraries were prepared by immunoSEQ multiplex PCR; TCRdb keeps only in-frame clonotypes and omits some of them. The data show over a thousand clones, around 72% seen once. This specimen was tumor tissue, taken before anti-PD-1 treatment. These receptors came from a human donor with basal cell carcinoma.

The CDR3 DNA follows: TGCGCCAGCAGCCGACCAGACAGGGCGCAGGGGCAGTTCTTC. Translated: CASSRPDRAQGQFF. J is TRBJ2-1 and V is TRBV4-1, with 7 bases aligning to TRBD1. Germline V gives CDR1 MGHRA, CDR2 YSYEKL. This CDR3 is built from 14 residues. With V trimmed by 4 bases and J by 12 bases, 12 bases remained unmatched.

This sequence joins TRBV19 and TRBJ1-6, with 7 positions matching TRBD1. The CDR3 runs to 15 residues. Trimming at V came to 3 bases and at J to 7 bases, leaving 6 bases not matched to a gene. Germline-derived CDR1 and CDR2 are LNHDA and SQIVND (reference sequence). The CDR3 DNA reads as TGTGCCAGTAGTATCCGGGACAGAAGGAATTCACCCCTCCACTTT. Its translation is CASSIRDRRNSPLHF.

V usage is TRBV24-1 and J usage is TRBJ1-5, with D tentatively TRBD1 (5 bases). This CDR3 comprises 15 residues. Trimming left V 9 bases short and J 1 base short, with 15 bases between. Germline assignment: CDR1 KGHDR and CDR2 SFDVKD. CDR3 protein: CATGPGGGSNQPQHF. Here the CDR3 DNA reads TGTGCCACCGGGCCCGGGGGGGGGAGCAATCAGCCCCAGCATTTT.

This rearrangement joins TRBV7-9 to TRBJ2-6; a possible D gene is TRBD1 (5 bases). CDR3 length equals 19 residues. Trimming removed 1 base at V and 0 bases at J, with 16 bases between. The germline V gene has CDR1 SEHNR and CDR2 FQNEAQ (reference sequence). The CDR3 DNA sequence: TGTGCCAGCAGCTTAGTTTCGGTTGGGGCGAGCTCTGGGGCCAACGTCCTGACTTTC. This translates into CASSLVSVGASSGANVLTF.

The chain has TRBV11-3 and TRBJ2-1; D remains unclear. The CDR3 totals 15 residues. Germline V lookup: CDR1 SGHNT, CDR2 YENEEA. V was clipped by 2 bases and J by 8 bases, with 16 bases between them. CDR3 sequence reads: CASSLKSGLGHEQFF. The CDR3 DNA reads TGTGCCAGCAGCTTAAAATCCGGCCTTGGACATGAGCAGTTCTTC.

The rearrangement uses TRBV24-1 and TRBJ2-3, with TRBD2 as a possible D gene (5 bases). Germline V gene sequence: CDR1 KGHDR, CDR2 SFDVKD. Trimming cost V 4 bases and J 2 bases, with 9 bases left between them. This CDR3 comprises 14 residues. The CDR3 nucleotides are TGTGCCACCAGTGAGACGGGAAACACAGATACGCAGTATTTT. Residues: CATSETGNTDTQYF.

The chain links TRBV5-1 to TRBJ2-7; 7 positions agree with TRBD1. V dropped 2 bases and J dropped 0; count of bases not matched to a gene: 2. Germline V lookup: CDR1 SGHRS, CDR2 YFSETQ. This CDR3 spans 14 amino acids. CDR3 residues: CASSLGTVSYEQYF. DNA of the CDR3: TGCGCCAGCAGCTTAGGGACAGTCTCCTACGAGCAGTACTTC.

The chain links TRBV10-3 to TRBJ2-1, with 8 nucleotides matching TRBD2. With V trimmed by 5 bases and J by 0 bases, 0 bases remained unmatched. This CDR3 contains 14 residues. CDR1 and CDR2 (germline): ENHRY, SYGVKD. Written as DNA, the CDR3 is TGTGCCATCAGTAGCGGGAGCTCCTACAATGAGCAGTTCTTC. Amino acids: CAISSGSSYNEQFF.

The chain joins TRBV19 to TRBJ2-5; TRBD1 might be the D (5 bases). V was pared by 3 bases and J by 1 base, with 9 bases between. The CDR3 totals 14 residues. Germline V lookup: CDR1 LNHDA, CDR2 SQIVND (reference sequence). The CDR3 bases are TGTGCCAGTAGTATCACAGGCGGCCAAGAGACCCAGTACTTC. Translated: CASSITGGQETQYF.

In its sample, this clone is large. V is TRBV7-6 and J is TRBJ2-2, with D perhaps being TRBD1 or TRBD2 (5 bases each). The CDR3 consists of 18 residues. Germline CDR1 SGHVS, CDR2 FNYEAQ. V dropped 4 bases and J dropped 0 bases, with 18 bases sitting between them. The CDR3 loop is CASSSPRGTLTNTGELFF. The DNA of the CDR3 is TGTGCCAGCAGCTCACCCAGAGGGACGCTCACGAACACCGGGGAGCTGTTTTTT.

This sequence joins TRBV2 and TRBJ1-2, with 9 bases matching TRBD1. The V gene end was trimmed by 7 bases and the J gene end by 5 bases; junction bases not matched to a gene: 11. Looked up from germline, CDR1 is SNHLY and CDR2 is FYNNEI. The CDR3 contains 15 residues. CDR3 amino acids: CASTDPGTGRYGYTF. The DNA of the CDR3 is TGTGCCAGCACGGACCCAGGGACAGGGCGATATGGCTACACCTTC.

The V call is TRBV9, the J call TRBJ1-2; a possible D gene is TRBD1 (5 bases). V was clipped by 3 bases and J by 2 bases, with 17 bases between them. Looked up from germline, CDR1 is SGDLS and CDR2 is YYNGEE. This CDR3 region has 16 residues. CDR3 loop: CASSAFSTVGNYGYTF. As DNA, the CDR3 is TGTGCCAGCAGCGCCTTTTCGACAGTCGGGAACTATGGCTACACCTTC.

V gene TRBV12-3 or TRBV12-4 combines with J gene TRBJ1-1, with 7 bases fitting TRBD1. The length of the CDR3 is 13 residues. After removal of 8 bases from V and 1 base from J, the junction contained 4 bases not matched to a gene. CDR3 protein: CASLGTANTEAFF. The CDR3 coding sequence is TGTGCCAGCCTCGGGACAGCGAACACTGAAGCTTTCTTT.

J is TRBJ1-4 and V is TRBV2, with unresolved D. The CDR3 contains 13 residues. Germline CDR1 reads SNHLY; CDR2 reads FYNNEI. V was pared by 6 bases and J by 7 bases, with 12 bases between. This CDR3 reads CASSPRDSEKLFF. DNA of the CDR3: TGTGCCAGCAGCCCCCGAGATAGTGAAAAACTGTTTTTT.

The chain recombines TRBV28 with TRBJ1-2; no firm D call. This CDR3 contains 15 residues. Trimming took 4 bases from V and 5 from J, leaving 17 bases between them. Germline lookup yields CDR1 MDHEN and CDR2 SYDVKM. CDR3 residues: CASSYGETALYGYTF. Written as DNA, the CDR3 is TGTGCCAGCAGTTACGGGGAGACGGCGTTATATGGCTACACCTTC.

CDR3 sequence: CASSLTWGQYF. The CDR3 region has the DNA TGTGCCAGTAGTCTGACCTGGGGGCAGTACTTC. The chain links TRBV19 to TRBJ2-7, with D unclear. Trimming took off 5 bases at V and 9 bases at J, with 11 bases between the two ends. The CDR3 sequence is 11 residues long. Germline CDR1 LNHDA, CDR2 SQIVND (reference sequence). Full variable domain (outside the CDR3, taken from reference TRBV19 and TRBJ2-7): DGGITQSPKYLFRKEGQNVTLSCEQNLNHDAMYWYRQDPGQGLRLIYYSQIVNDFQKGDIAEGYSVSREKKESFPLTVTSAQKNPTAFYLCASSLTWGQYFGPGTRLTVT.